This T cell receptor beta chain was recovered during a study of cytomegalovirus exposure and HLA in healthy donors. On the study more broadly: An earlier analysis found 117 million unique TCR beta sequences from approximately 170 million T cells. Study outcomes and limitations: When a later analysis compared HLA-associated TCR beta chains with equally common others, the HLA-associated chains turned out to be more clonally expanded and to have lower generation probabilities. Most CMV-associated TCR beta chains appeared HLA-restricted in a later analysis.

As concerns this clone: The antigen remains undetermined.

The length of the CDR3 is 14 residues. V shed 0 bases and J 4 bases; nucleotides not matched to a gene: 5. The germline V gene has CDR1 GTSNPN and CDR2 SVGIG (reference sequence). The PCR had 60 Vbeta and 13 Jbeta primers. Assay used: immunoSEQ multiplex PCR; TCRdb lists only in-frame clones, some missing. This sample carries 150,000 to 200,000 clones, 71% of them seen once, and the ten largest clones take roughly 1.6%. Healthy individuals who donated bone marrow served as the donors. This receptor was identified in a girl between 10 and 17 years old in good health and CMV-seronegative. The sequenced material came from PBMCs. This chain uses TRBV30 with TRBJ1-1, with 7 bases that match TRBD1. The CDR3 sequence: CAWSVGTVTTEAFF. The CDR3 region has the DNA TGTGCCTGGAGTGTGGGGACAGTGACCACTGAAGCTTTCTTT.